One and the same sample provided the 32 T cell receptor beta chains below, sequenced in a study of T cells in Graves' hyperthyroidism and ophthalmopathy. TCR beta CDR3 regions were amplified from RNA. RT-PCR in the first round (using the HTBI primer set) targeted the TCR CDR3. Each CDR3 protein is one row after TCRdb ran MiXCR on the multiplex PCR reads. The sample yields about 600,000 distinct CDR3 sequences, 15% to 20% seen once. Material: blood. These receptors all come from a woman aged 35 to 49 with Graves' ophthalmopathy.

The V gene is TRBV20-1, the J gene TRBJ2-1; TRBD2 matches 7 bases. CDR1 and CDR2 from the germline V gene are DFQATT and SNEGSKA (reference sequence). The CDR3 extends over 16 amino acids. Trimming cost V 2 bases and J 4 bases; bases outside gene matches: 11. Written as DNA, the CDR3 is TGCAGTGCTAGAATCCGGGGGGACTACCGATACAATGAGCAGTTCTTC. This encodes CSARIRGDYRYNEQFF.

In this sample, this clonotype turned up many times. The chain employs TRBV6-1 and TRBJ1-1; no reliable D call. Germline V gives CDR1 MNHNS, CDR2 SASEGT. V lost 6 bases, J lost 2 bases, and 16 bases lay in between. The CDR3 totals 15 residues. CDR3 in DNA: TGTGCCAGCAGGAAATGGACGGATGGAAACACTGAAGCTTTCTTT. Its translation: CASRKWTDGNTEAFF.

This clonotype was counted at least ten times. The CDR3 region is CASSPRQSRGEQYF. CDR3 DNA: TGTGCCAGCAGTCCTCGTCAGTCGAGAGGCGAGCAGTACTTC. The chain recombines TRBV28 with TRBJ2-7, with D unresolved. V shed 5 bases and J shed 6 bases, with 17 bases lying between them. CDR3 length: 14 amino acids. CDR1 and CDR2 from the germline V gene are MDHEN and SYDVKM.

This clonotype was recorded at least ten times. The V gene is TRBV7-9, the J gene TRBJ2-1; D might be TRBD1 (5 bases). This CDR3 has 14 amino acids. V gave up 1 base and J gave up 9 bases, with 13 bases separating them. From germline, CDR1 is SEHNR and CDR2 FQNEAQ (reference sequence). CDR3 coding DNA: TGTGCCAGCAGCTTAGTGACAGTGGCGGCTGAGCAGTTCTTC. Its protein product is CASSLVTVAAEQFF.

This clonotype came up a few times. The chain combines TRBV5-1 with TRBJ1-2; D possibly corresponds to TRBD1 (6 bases). The V gene lost 4 bases and the J gene lost 4 bases, with 14 bases spanning the gap. Germline V gives CDR1 SGHRS, CDR2 YFSETQ. The CDR3 has 14 residues. CDR3 sequence: CASSQIDRLYGYTF. CDR3 DNA sequence: TGCGCCAGCAGCCAAATTGACAGGCTCTATGGCTACACCTTC. Based on the CDR3 plus reference TRBV5-1 and TRBJ1-2, the full variable domain is KAGVTQTPRYLIKTRGQQVTLSCSPISGHRSVSWYQQTPGQGLQFLFEYFSETQRNKGNFPGRFSGRQFSNSRSEMNVSTLELGDSALYLCASSQIDRLYGYTFGSGTRLTVV.

At least ten counts were recorded for this clonotype. The chain joins TRBV28 to TRBJ1-5, with D unclear. The CDR3 extends over 14 amino acids. Germline CDR1 and CDR2: MDHEN and SYDVKM. The ends were cut back, 3 bases at V and 7 bases at J, with 13 bases in the middle. The CDR3 sequence: CASSLSHFLQPQHF. The DNA of the CDR3 is TGTGCCAGCAGTTTGTCTCATTTTCTACAGCCCCAGCATTTT. The complete variable domain, with remaining parts taken from reference TRBV28 and TRBJ1-5, reads DVKVTQSSRYLVKRTGEKVFLECVQDMDHENMFWYRQDPGLGLRLIYFSYDVKMKEKGDIPEGYSVSREKKERFSLILESASTNQTSMYLCASSLSHFLQPQHFGDGTRLSIL.

This clonotype was detected many times. This chain joins TRBV7-9 and TRBJ2-5, with D tentatively TRBD2 (6 bases). CDR1 and CDR2 from the germline V gene are SEHNR and FQNEAQ (reference sequence). Trimming pared 1 base from V and 1 base from J, leaving 13 bases between. The CDR3 is 16 amino acids. CDR3 sequence (DNA): TGTGCCAGCAGCTTAGGTGGCGGGGCCTTCCAAGAGACCCAGTACTTC. This gives the protein CASSLGGGAFQETQYF. The entire variable domain, with the rest obtained from reference TRBV7-9 and TRBJ2-5, is as follows: DTGVSQNPRHKITKRGQNVTFRCDPISEHNRLYWYRQTLGQGPEFLTYFQNEAQLEKSRLLSDRFSAERPKGSFSTLEIQRTEQGDSAMYLCASSLGGGAFQETQYFGPGTRLLVL.

The chain recombines TRBV29-1 with TRBJ2-7; TRBD2 matches at 9 bases. The germline V gene has CDR1 SQVTM and CDR2 ANQGSEA. The junction had 12 bases not matched to a gene; V was cut back by 4 bases and J by 2 bases. The CDR3 consists of 16 residues. The CDR3 DNA reads TGCAGCGTTGCCCCCATAAGGGCGGGAGGGCCCTACGAGCAGTACTTC. This codes for CSVAPIRAGGPYEQYF.

This clonotype was seen a few times. The chain joins TRBV6-1 to TRBJ2-7; TRBD1 aligns across 12 bases. The V and J ends lost 6 bases and 7 bases, in that order; junction bases with no gene match: 13. The germline gives CDR1 MNHNS, CDR2 SASEGT. The CDR3 totals 16 residues. Written as DNA, the CDR3 is TGTGCCAGCAGGCATCAATTCGGGACAGGGGGCAGGGAGCAGTACTTC. Amino acid sequence: CASRHQFGTGGREQYF.

This clonotype was picked up a small number of times. The gene calls are TRBV27 and TRBJ2-1; D gene uncertain. V was clipped by 7 bases and J by 10 bases, with 11 bases between them. The CDR3 consists of 11 residues. Germline loops: CDR1 MNHEY, CDR2 SMNVEV (reference sequence). In DNA form, the CDR3 reads TGTGCCAGCATCTGGGGTATCGAGCAGTTCTTC. This translates into CASIWGIEQFF.

V usage is TRBV4-1 and J usage is TRBJ2-7; D is unresolved. Trimming removed 1 base from V and 4 bases from J, with 17 bases in between. The CDR3 has 16 amino acids. The germline V gene encodes CDR1 MGHRA and CDR2 YSYEKL. The CDR3 region is CASSQAPKGKGYEQYF. CDR3 sequence (DNA): TGCGCCAGCAGCCAAGCCCCAAAGGGAAAGGGATACGAGCAGTACTTC.

This clonotype was detected many times. V and J are TRBV27 and TRBJ2-3; 8 nucleotides align to TRBD1. CDR1 MNHEY and CDR2 SMNVEV come from the germline V gene (reference sequence). The CDR3 extends over 15 amino acids. Trimming removed 5 bases from V and 3 bases from J; junction bases left unmatched: 7. The CDR3 spells CASSADRVTTDTQYF. The CDR3 coding sequence is TGTGCCAGCAGTGCGGACAGGGTGACTACAGATACGCAGTATTTT.

V usage is TRBV6-2 or TRBV6-3 and J usage is TRBJ2-7; 7 nucleotides agree with TRBD2. Germline V gene data show CDR1 as MNHEY and CDR2 as SVGEGT. The CDR3 extends over 14 amino acids. Trimming took 6 bases from V and 0 from J; bases not matched to a gene: 5. This CDR3 is CASSRDYSSYEQYF. The CDR3 bases are TGTGCCAGCAGCCGGGACTATAGCTCCTACGAGCAGTACTTC.

This chain connects TRBV24-1 to TRBJ1-2; weak D call: TRBD1 (6 bases). The germline V gene encodes CDR1 KGHDR and CDR2 SFDVKD. The V gene lost 0 bases and the J gene lost 8 bases, with 9 bases spanning the gap. The CDR3 sequence is 13 residues long. This CDR3 is CATSDLKGEGYTF. The CDR3 nucleotides are TGTGCCACCAGTGATTTGAAGGGGGAAGGCTACACCTTC.

At least ten counts were recorded for this clonotype. The chain links TRBV6-1 to TRBJ2-1; TRBD1 might be the D (6 bases). CDR3 length equals 14 residues. Per the germline V gene, CDR1 is MNHNS and CDR2 is SASEGT. V lost 5 bases to trimming and J lost 12 bases, with 20 bases between them. CDR3 region: CASSPQGPRSRQFF. CDR3 nucleotide sequence: TGTGCCAGCAGTCCCCAGGGGCCCCGATCTAGGCAGTTCTTC.

This clonotype came up once. V is TRBV7-9 and J is TRBJ2-1; D call uncertain. This CDR3 has 13 residues. The germline gives CDR1 SEHNR, CDR2 FQNEAQ (reference sequence). The ends were cut back, 7 bases at V and 5 bases at J, with 12 bases in the middle. DNA for the CDR3: TGTGCCAGCAAAAGCTTGGCAGACAATGAGCAGTTCTTC. It codes for CASKSLADNEQFF.

The chain links TRBV25-1 to TRBJ1-2; weak D call: TRBD1 (6 bases). The CDR3 consists of 12 residues. The ends were cut back, 5 bases at V and 7 bases at J, with 11 bases in the middle. CDR1 MGHDK and CDR2 SYGVNS come from the germline V gene. Here the CDR3 DNA reads TGTGCCAGCAGTCCGGGGGCGGGTGGCTACACCTTC. It is translated as CASSPGAGGYTF.

This clonotype appeared many times. The chain has TRBV14 and TRBJ2-3; D not resolved. Between the trimmed V and J ends, which lost 2 bases and 6 bases, there was a span of 18 bases. The CDR3 is made up of 16 amino acids. The germline gives CDR1 SGHDN, CDR2 FVKESK. The DNA for the CDR3 is TGTGCCAGCAGCCAAACCCATCCGACGCGCTCGGATACGCAGTATTTT. It codes for CASSQTHPTRSDTQYF.

In this sample, this clonotype turned up a few times. Here the CDR3 DNA reads TGCGCCAGCAGCCCATGGACAATTAGGGAGGAGCAGTACTTC. Its translation: CASSPWTIREEQYF. V and J are TRBV5-1 and TRBJ2-7; either TRBD1 or TRBD2 may supply D (5 bases each). Trimming removed 4 bases from V and 7 bases from J, with 18 bases in between. CDR3 length equals 14 residues. Germline V lookup: CDR1 SGHRS, CDR2 YFSETQ. The full variable domain, rest sourced from reference TRBV5-1 and TRBJ2-7, is KAGVTQTPRYLIKTRGQQVTLSCSPISGHRSVSWYQQTPGQGLQFLFEYFSETQRNKGNFPGRFSGRQFSNSRSEMNVSTLELGDSALYLCASSPWTIREEQYFGPGTRLTVT.

This clonotype was found many times. The gene calls are TRBV11-2 and TRBJ2-3; 8 positions match TRBD2. CDR3 length: 14 amino acids. Germline V gene data show CDR1 as SGHAT and CDR2 as FQNNGV. The ends lost 3 bases at V and 4 bases at J; junction bases unmatched: 3. CDR3 DNA sequence: TGTGCCAGCAGCTTGGGACTAGGACCAGATACGCAGTATTTT. Protein product: CASSLGLGPDTQYF.

The J gene is TRBJ2-7, the V gene TRBV7-2, with 7 nucleotides matching TRBD2. The V segment lost 4 bases and the J segment 4 bases; nucleotides outside the gene matches: 16. This CDR3 comprises 17 residues. Per germline, CDR1 SGHTA and CDR2 FQGNSA. CDR3: CASSSRPGTKNLYEQYF. The CDR3 DNA is TGTGCCAGCAGCTCGAGGCCCGGGACTAAAAACCTTTACGAGCAGTACTTC.

This clonotype was recorded a few times. The chain combines TRBV18 with TRBJ1-5, with a possible D match to TRBD1 (6 bases). The V gene lost 5 bases and the J gene lost 4 bases, with 9 bases spanning the gap. Germline CDR1 and CDR2: KGHSH and LQKENI. The CDR3 runs 13 residues. This chain's CDR3 is CASSEGQNQPQHF. Here the CDR3 DNA reads TGTGCCAGCTCAGAAGGACAGAATCAGCCCCAGCATTTT.

This rearrangement joins TRBV7-9 to TRBJ1-3; D gene ambiguous. V was clipped by 1 base and J by 0 bases, with 13 bases between them. The germline V gene has CDR1 SEHNR and CDR2 FQNEAQ (reference sequence). This CDR3 contains 17 residues. The CDR3 spells CASSLVEGGHSGNTIYF. CDR3 DNA: TGTGCCAGCAGCTTAGTCGAGGGTGGCCACTCTGGAAACACCATATATTTT.

The table lists this clonotype with many counts. CDR3: CASSLAGGWTINEQFF. CDR3 nucleotides: TGCGCCAGCAGCTTGGCCGGGGGGTGGACAATCAATGAGCAGTTCTTC. This chain uses TRBV5-1 with TRBJ2-1; 7 nucleotides agree with TRBD2. The CDR3 sequence is 16 residues long. The V gene's germline CDR1 is SGHRS and CDR2 YFSETQ. After removal of 0 bases from V and 6 bases from J, the junction contained 9 bases not matched to a gene.

The chain joins TRBV6-6 to TRBJ2-7; TRBD1 might be the D (5 bases). V gave up 2 bases and J gave up 6 bases, with 17 bases separating them. Germline V gene data show CDR1 as MNHNY and CDR2 as SVGAGI (reference sequence). The CDR3 loop spans 15 amino acids. Here the CDR3 DNA reads TGTGCCAGCAGTTACCTTCAAGGGGCGCAAGGCGAGCAGTACTTC. Translated: CASSYLQGAQGEQYF.

Concerning this clonotype: In this CDR3 the conserved last residue, phenylalanine or tryptophan, is missing, so a read error is likely. The chain is built from TRBV6-5 and TRBJ2-1; 12 nucleotides line up with TRBD2. Trimming cost V 4 bases and J 7 bases; bases outside gene matches: 8. Germline assignment: CDR1 MNHEY and CDR2 SVGAGI. The CDR3 covers 16 residues. The CDR3 DNA reads TGTGCCAGCAGTTTCTCGACTAGCGGGAGAGTTAATGAGCAGTTCCTC. Amino acid sequence: CASSFSTSGRVNEQFL.

The chain uses TRBV7-9 and TRBJ1-1; D not resolved. The V gene's germline CDR1 is SEHNR and CDR2 FQNEAQ (reference sequence). The CDR3 is 11 amino acids. Deletions cut 4 bases from V and 10 bases from J, with 10 bases between. CDR3 nucleotides: TGTGCCAGCAGCTCTCCCCCGAGAGCTTTCTTT. Encoded protein: CASSSPPRAFF.

This clonotype was seen repeatedly, ten times or more. This chain joins TRBV6-1 and TRBJ2-1; perhaps TRBD1 as D (5 bases). The CDR3 totals 13 residues. Germline CDR1 is MNHNS and CDR2 is SASEGT. V was cut by 8 bases and J by 4 bases, with 12 bases left in between. This CDR3 reads CASRKGIYNEQFF. CDR3 nucleotides: TGTGCCAGCCGTAAGGGGATATACAATGAGCAGTTCTTC.

This clonotype was picked up a small number of times. V is TRBV28 and J is TRBJ2-2; D is ambiguous. Germline lookup yields CDR1 MDHEN and CDR2 SYDVKM. With 4 bases removed from V and 0 bases from J, the gap between germline ends came to 6 bases. The CDR3 is 14 amino acids. The CDR3 DNA reads as TGTGCCAGCAGTTCGCACACGAACACCGGGGAGCTGTTTTTT. Protein product: CASSSHTNTGELFF.

The CDR3, as DNA: TGTGCCAGCAGTGGTAGACAGGGACGGGCAGATACGCAGTATTTT. Its protein product is CASSGRQGRADTQYF. The genes are TRBV6-1 and TRBJ2-3; TRBD1 matches 7 bases. CDR1 MNHNS and CDR2 SASEGT come from the germline V gene. This CDR3 is built from 15 residues. V was pared by 4 bases and J by 4 bases, with 8 bases of the junction left unmatched.

This chain connects TRBV27 to TRBJ1-6; perhaps TRBD1 as D (5 bases). The CDR3 totals 15 residues. Trimming left V 3 bases short and J 4 bases short, with 10 bases between. Germline V gene lookup returns CDR1 MNHEY and CDR2 SMNVEV (reference sequence). Here the CDR3 DNA reads TGTGCCAGCAGTTTGGGGGTTAAGTATAATTCACCCCTCCACTTT. The encoded protein is CASSLGVKYNSPLHF.

This clonotype occurred many times. The chain combines TRBV7-8 with TRBJ1-1; tentative D call: TRBD1 (5 bases). Germline lookup yields CDR1 SGHVS and CDR2 FQNEAQ. Trimming shortened V by 3 bases and J by 8 bases, and 13 bases separated the two germline ends. This CDR3 has 13 residues. CDR3 bases: TGTGCCAGCAGCTTGTATGCGACAGAAGAAGCTTTCTTT. Its protein is CASSLYATEEAFF.